Following are 4 T cell receptor beta chains from one sample sequenced in a study of memory CD4+ T cells and cytomegalovirus serostatus. Data came from immunoSEQ multiplex PCR; TCRdb stores just in-frame clones and leaves some out. This table has approximately 61,000 clones, around three quarters appearing once. Single viable CD3+CD4+CD8-CD45RO+ cells were sorted as the memory CD4+ T cells. The sample was memory CD4+ T cells from blood. Every receptor here comes from an adult in good health and CMV-seronegative. Some clones in this sample may be carry-over from other donors' samples.

The V gene is TRBV30, the J gene TRBJ1-1, with D uncertain. The germline gives CDR1 GTSNPN, CDR2 SVGIG (reference sequence). The ends were cut back, 0 bases at V and 4 bases at J, with 12 bases in the middle. The length of the CDR3 is 14 residues. In DNA, the CDR3 is TGTGCCTGGAGTGTACGGGGTGTGGGCACTGAAGCTTTCTTT. This sequence encodes CAWSVRGVGTEAFF.

The chain links TRBV27 to TRBJ1-5; TRBD1 aligns across 8 bases. The CDR3 spans 14 residues. V lost 8 bases, J lost 5 bases, and 8 bases stayed unmatched. CDR1 is MNHEY, CDR2 SMNVEV, per germline (reference sequence). CDR3 sequence: CASRGQGQYQPQHF. The CDR3 DNA reads TGTGCCAGCCGTGGACAGGGTCAATATCAGCCCCAGCATTTT.

In this sample, this clone turned up a few times. The chain links TRBV9 to TRBJ2-2; a possible D gene is TRBD1 (6 bases). The CDR3 has 15 residues. Trimming removed 4 bases from V and 3 bases from J, with 13 bases in between. Germline lookup yields CDR1 SGDLS and CDR2 YYNGEE. The CDR3 sequence: CASSPTDRYTGELFF. The CDR3 DNA is TGTGCCAGCAGCCCAACGGACAGATACACCGGGGAGCTGTTTTTT.

The V and J genes are TRBV6-7 and TRBJ2-2; TRBD2 aligns across 8 bases. TRBV6-7 has ORF status, its function being uncertain. The trim removed 6 bases at V and 4 bases at J, leaving 13 bases unmatched. The CDR3 has 17 amino acids. DNA of the CDR3: TGTGCCAGCAGCCGTGCCGGGGGGGAGGTCATCACCGGGGAGCTGTTTTTT. It is translated as CASSRAGGEVITGELFF.